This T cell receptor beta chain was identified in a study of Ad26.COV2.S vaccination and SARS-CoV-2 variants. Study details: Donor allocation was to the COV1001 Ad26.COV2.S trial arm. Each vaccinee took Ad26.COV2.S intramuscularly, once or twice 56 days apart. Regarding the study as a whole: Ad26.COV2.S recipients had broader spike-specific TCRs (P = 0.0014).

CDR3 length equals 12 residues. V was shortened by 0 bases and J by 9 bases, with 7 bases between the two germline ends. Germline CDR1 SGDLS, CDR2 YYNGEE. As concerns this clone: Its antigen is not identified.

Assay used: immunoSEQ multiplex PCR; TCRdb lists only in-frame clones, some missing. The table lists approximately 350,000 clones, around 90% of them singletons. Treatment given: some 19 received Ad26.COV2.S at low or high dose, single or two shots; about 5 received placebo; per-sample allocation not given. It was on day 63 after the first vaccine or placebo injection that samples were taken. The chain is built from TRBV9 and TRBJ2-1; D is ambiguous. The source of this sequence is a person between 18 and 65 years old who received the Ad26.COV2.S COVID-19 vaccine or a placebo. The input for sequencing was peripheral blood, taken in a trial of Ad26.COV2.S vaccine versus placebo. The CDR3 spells CASSVDVGEQFF. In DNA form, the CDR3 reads TGTGCCAGCAGCGTAGACGTTGGTGAGCAGTTCTTC.